The clone carrying this TCR beta chain was detected a few times. Its matching antigen is unknown. The data originate from a study of T-cell reconstitution after alpha-beta-depleted transplantation in children. Germline-derived CDR1 and CDR2 are KGHDR and SFDVKD. This CDR3 region has 14 residues. The ends were cut back, 9 bases at V and 1 base at J, with 13 bases in the middle. Study findings and constraints: T-cell counts and diversity were attributed mostly to newly produced T cells one year after transplant.

The authors prepared the TCRbeta library with unique molecular identifiers. In TCRdb, the PCR reads were re-called with MiXCR into one record per CDR3 protein. The table has some 260,000 distinct CDR3 sequences, 20% to 30% seen once. Material: PBMCs, mostly from graft donor cells, obtained 360 days after TCRalphabeta/CD19-depleted stem cell transplant. The chain combines TRBV24-1 with TRBJ2-3; D may be TRBD1 (6 bases). The clonotype originates from a female patient aged 2 to 10 who had a stem cell transplant for congenital amegakaryocytic thrombocytopenia, so the T cells may come from the graft donor. As DNA, the CDR3 is TGTGCCACCGGTCAGGGGACGGGCACAGATACGCAGTATTTT. Protein product: CATGQGTGTDTQYF.